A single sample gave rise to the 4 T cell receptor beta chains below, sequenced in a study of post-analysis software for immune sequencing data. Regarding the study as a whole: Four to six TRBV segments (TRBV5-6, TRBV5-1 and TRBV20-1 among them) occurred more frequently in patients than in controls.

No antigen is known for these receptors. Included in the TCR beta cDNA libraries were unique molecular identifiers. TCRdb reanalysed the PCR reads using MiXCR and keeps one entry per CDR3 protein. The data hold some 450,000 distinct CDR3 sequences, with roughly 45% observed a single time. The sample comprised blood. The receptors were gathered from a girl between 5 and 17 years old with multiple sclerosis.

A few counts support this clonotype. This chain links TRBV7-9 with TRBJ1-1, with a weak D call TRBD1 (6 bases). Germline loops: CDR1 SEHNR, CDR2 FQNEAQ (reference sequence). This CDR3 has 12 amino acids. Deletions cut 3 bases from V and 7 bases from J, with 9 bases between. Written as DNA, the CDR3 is TGTGCCAGCAGCTTGGACAGACTTGAAGCTTTCTTT. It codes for CASSLDRLEAFF.

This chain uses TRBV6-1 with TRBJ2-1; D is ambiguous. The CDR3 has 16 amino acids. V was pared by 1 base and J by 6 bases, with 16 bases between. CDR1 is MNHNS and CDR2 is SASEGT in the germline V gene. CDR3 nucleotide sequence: TGTGCCAGCAGTGAAGAGGACCGAAATATAGGCAATGAGCAGTTCTTC. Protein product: CASSEEDRNIGNEQFF.

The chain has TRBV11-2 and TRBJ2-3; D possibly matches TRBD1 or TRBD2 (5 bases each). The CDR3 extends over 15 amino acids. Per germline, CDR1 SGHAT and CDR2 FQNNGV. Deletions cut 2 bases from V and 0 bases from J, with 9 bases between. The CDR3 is CASSLRRDSTDTQYF. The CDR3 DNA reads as TGTGCCAGCAGCTTACGCCGGGACAGCACAGATACGCAGTATTTT.

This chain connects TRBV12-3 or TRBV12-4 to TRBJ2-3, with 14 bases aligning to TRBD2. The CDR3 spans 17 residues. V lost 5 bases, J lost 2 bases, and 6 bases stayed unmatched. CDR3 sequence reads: CASSPRTSGGYTDTQYF. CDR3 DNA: TGTGCCAGCAGTCCCAGGACTAGCGGGGGGTACACAGATACGCAGTATTTT.